Below are 10 T cell receptor beta chains sequenced from a single sample in a study of control samples from healthy donors and cancer patients. TCRdb's table, derived via immunoSEQ multiplex PCR, lists solely in-frame clones and lacks some. The sample includes 45,000 or so clones, 80% to 90% seen only once; the top ten take approximately 10%. The specimen was PBMCs. These receptors originate from a woman aged 60-70 years with lung cancer.

V gene TRBV5-4 combines with J gene TRBJ2-2; tentative D call: TRBD1 (7 bases). This CDR3 has 14 residues. Trimming shortened V by 4 bases and J by 5 bases, and 12 bases separated the two germline ends. Germline V gene lookup returns CDR1 SGHNT and CDR2 YYREEE (reference sequence). The CDR3 sequence: CASSQAGGTGELFF. As DNA, the CDR3 is TGTGCCAGCAGCCAGGCAGGGGGGACCGGGGAGCTGTTTTTT.

The chain carries TRBV5-1 and TRBJ2-2, with no clear D. Germline V gene sequence: CDR1 SGHRS, CDR2 YFSETQ. CDR3 length equals 15 residues. The V and J ends lost 0 bases and 3 bases respectively, with 9 bases between them. The CDR3 bases are TGCGCCAGCAGCTTGGATACAGTTGACACCGGGGAGCTGTTTTTT. Protein sequence: CASSLDTVDTGELFF.

This clone showed up just a few times. The rearrangement links TRBV5-1 to TRBJ2-2; the D is unclear. Germline V gives CDR1 SGHRS, CDR2 YFSETQ. This CDR3 comprises 14 residues. Deletions cut 0 bases from V and 7 bases from J, with 10 bases between. CDR3 sequence (DNA): TGCGCCAGCAGCTTGGAGCCCACCGGCGGGGAGCTGTTTTTT. It specifies CASSLEPTGGELFF. The full variable domain, rest sourced from reference TRBV5-1 and TRBJ2-2, is KAGVTQTPRYLIKTRGQQVTLSCSPISGHRSVSWYQQTPGQGLQFLFEYFSETQRNKGNFPGRFSGRQFSNSRSEMNVSTLELGDSALYLCASSLEPTGGELFFGEGSRLTVL.

The chain is built from TRBV5-1 and TRBJ1-2; D remains unclear. This CDR3 has 12 residues. Trimming cost V 4 bases and J 7 bases, with 11 bases left between them. CDR1 is SGHRS and CDR2 is YFSETQ in the germline V gene. In DNA, the CDR3 is TGCGCCAGCAGCCCAACCGGGAGTGGCTACACCTTC. Translation: CASSPTGSGYTF.

The CDR3 DNA is TGTGCCAGCAGCTTAGCGGCAGGGCTGGCCAAAAACATTCAGTACTTC. Its protein product is CASSLAAGLAKNIQYF. V usage is TRBV7-9 and J usage is TRBJ2-4; a possible D gene is TRBD1 (5 bases). This CDR3 contains 16 residues. V lost 0 bases and J 1 base, leaving 10 bases between the germline ends. Germline CDR1 is SEHNR and CDR2 is FQNEAQ (reference sequence).

The gene calls are TRBV12-3 or TRBV12-4 and TRBJ1-1; D remains ambiguous. This CDR3 spans 13 amino acids. The V end was cut by 5 bases, the J end by 4 bases, with 11 bases between. CDR3: CASSPRFSTEAFF. The CDR3 DNA reads TGTGCCAGCAGTCCCCGATTTAGCACTGAAGCTTTCTTT.

This clone was observed a few times. The chain employs TRBV12-3 or TRBV12-4 and TRBJ2-3; D gene uncertain. The ends were cut back, 6 bases at V and 5 bases at J, with 9 bases in the middle. The CDR3 has 12 residues. CDR3 sequence reads: CASRGMGDTQYF. The CDR3 DNA is TGTGCCAGCAGGGGGATGGGAGATACGCAGTATTTT.

The J gene is TRBJ1-2, the V gene TRBV27; a weak D match, TRBD1 (6 bases). The CDR3 contains 14 residues. With 0 bases removed from V and 8 bases from J, the gap between germline ends came to 13 bases. Per germline, CDR1 MNHEY and CDR2 SMNVEV (reference sequence). DNA for the CDR3: TGTGCCAGCAGTTTATCGAACCCGACAGGAGGCTACACCTTC. It specifies CASSLSNPTGGYTF.

This clone turned up a few times. The rearrangement joins TRBV20-1 to TRBJ2-3; 8 bases match TRBD1. The V and J ends lost 3 bases and 5 bases, in that order; junction bases with no gene match: 7. This CDR3 contains 14 residues. Germline V CDR1 and CDR2: DFQATT, SNEGSKA (reference sequence). The CDR3 protein is CSASGQGARDTQYF. The CDR3, as DNA: TGCAGTGCTAGTGGGCAGGGGGCGCGAGATACGCAGTATTTT.

This clone was recorded a few times. The chain is built from TRBV5-1 and TRBJ2-6, with 7 bases that match TRBD2. In germline, CDR1 is SGHRS, CDR2 YFSETQ. CDR3 size: 16 residues. J was trimmed by 6 bases and V by 1 base; bases with no gene match: 7. For the CDR3, the DNA is TGCGCCAGCAGCTTGCTAGCGGCCCCCCCGGCCAACGTCCTGACTTTC. Residues: CASSLLAAPPANVLTF.